One and the same sample provided the 21 T cell receptor beta chains below, sequenced in a study of human T cells and chemical hapten exposure. Time point described: patch test 1, 2 weeks after DPC sensitization. The treatment is: therapeutic diphenylcyclopropenone sensitization with weekly scalp DPC. TCRdb re-called the RACE reads with MiXCR, one entry per CDR3 protein. The repertoire holds roughly 180,000 distinct CDR3 sequences, with 20% to 25% as singletons. The sequences come from whole blood, collected in connection with sensitization to the hapten diphenylcyclopropenone (DPC). These TCRs come from a woman in her forties or fifties with alopecia areata. Some clones in this sample may be carry-over from other donors' samples.

This clonotype has a count of ten or more. The rearrangement uses TRBV5-1 and TRBJ1-1; D might be TRBD1 (5 bases). The V end lost 4 bases, the J end lost 3 bases, and 10 bases lay between the germline ends. This CDR3 spans 13 amino acids. Germline V gives CDR1 SGHRS, CDR2 YFSETQ. This CDR3 reads CASSVGEDTEAFF. CDR3 coding DNA: TGCGCCAGCAGCGTGGGGGAAGACACTGAAGCTTTCTTT.

The V and J genes are TRBV5-4 and TRBJ2-1, with TRBD2 identical over 15 bases. CDR1 is SGHNT and CDR2 is YYREEE in the germline V gene (reference sequence). The trim removed 5 bases at V and 0 bases at J, leaving 6 bases unmatched. The CDR3 is made up of 18 amino acids. Here the CDR3 DNA reads TGTGCCAGCAGGCAGGGACTAGCGGGAGGCGGCTCCTACAATGAGCAGTTCTTC. Its translation is CASRQGLAGGGSYNEQFF.

This chain links TRBV29-1 with TRBJ2-2; D ambiguous. Trimming pared 3 bases from V and 2 bases from J, leaving 10 bases between. The CDR3 has 14 amino acids. The germline gives CDR1 SQVTM, CDR2 ANQGSEA. The CDR3 DNA follows: TGCAGCGTTGAGGAGAATTTTAACACCGGGGAGCTGTTTTTT. Its translation: CSVEENFNTGELFF.

The V and J genes are TRBV20-1 and TRBJ1-5; 8 bases fit TRBD1. The junction had 9 bases not matched to a gene; V was cut back by 2 bases and J by 3 bases. CDR1 and CDR2 (germline): DFQATT, SNEGSKA (reference sequence). The CDR3 has 16 residues. CDR3 in amino acids: CSARLPGTGDNQPQHF. The CDR3 bases are TGCAGTGCTAGATTACCCGGGACAGGCGACAATCAGCCCCAGCATTTT.

This clonotype was counted only a few times. J is TRBJ2-1 and V is TRBV12-3 or TRBV12-4; D unresolved. CDR3 length equals 13 residues. The V gene lost 2 bases and the J gene lost 10 bases, with 12 bases spanning the gap. The CDR3 region has the DNA TGTGCCAGCAGTTTATTGCAAAATTTAGAGCAGTTCTTC. Amino acid sequence: CASSLLQNLEQFF.

This clonotype showed up just a few times. V and J are TRBV9 and TRBJ2-5; D is possibly TRBD1 or TRBD2 (6 bases each). The germline V gene has CDR1 SGDLS and CDR2 YYNGEE. V lost 0 bases to trimming and J lost 3 bases, with 15 bases between them. CDR3 length: 16 amino acids. CDR3 in DNA: TGTGCCAGCAGCGTAGGCCTAGCGAGGGGGGAAGAGACCCAGTACTTC. Protein product: CASSVGLARGEETQYF. Full variable domain (rest looked up from reference TRBV9 and TRBJ2-5): DSGVTQTPKHLITATGQRVTLRCSPRSGDLSVYWYQQSLDQGLQFLIQYYNGEERAKGNILERFSAQQFPDLHSELNLSSLELGDSALYFCASSVGLARGEETQYFGPGTRLLVL.

This clonotype was seen more than once but under ten times. The chain employs TRBV4-1 and TRBJ1-2; 8 nucleotides line up with TRBD1. Germline V CDR1 and CDR2: MGHRA, YSYEKL. The CDR3 extends over 15 amino acids. With V trimmed by 6 bases and J by 0 bases, 6 bases remained unmatched. In DNA form, the CDR3 reads TGCGCCAGCAGGCCTACAGGGGGTTCTAACTATGGCTACACCTTC. This translates into CASRPTGGSNYGYTF.

This clonotype has just a few counts. The chain has TRBV7-8 and TRBJ2-3; the match to TRBD2 covers 8 bases. The ends lost 8 bases at V and 0 bases at J; junction bases unmatched: 16. CDR1 is SGHVS and CDR2 is FQNEAQ in the germline V gene. The CDR3 is 18 amino acids. CDR3 coding DNA: TGTGCCAGCGCCTTAATGGCTAGCGGGCCTGGGAGCACAGATACGCAGTATTTT. Its protein is CASALMASGPGSTDTQYF.

The V call is TRBV19, the J call TRBJ1-2; 7 bases line up with TRBD1. V lost 7 bases and J lost 5; bases outside the gene matches: 13. The CDR3 runs 15 residues. Germline lookup yields CDR1 LNHDA and CDR2 SQIVND (reference sequence). In DNA, the CDR3 is TGTGCCAGTACCGACAGGGTGGTTTCGCAATATGGCTACACCTTC. As protein: CASTDRVVSQYGYTF.

There are a few counts of this clonotype. The V call is TRBV7-6, the J call TRBJ2-7, with D possibly being TRBD2 (5 bases). This CDR3 spans 13 amino acids. Trimming shortened V by 4 bases and J by 0 bases, and 7 bases separated the two germline ends. The germline CDR1 and CDR2 sequences are SGHVS and FNYEAQ. In nucleotides, the CDR3 is TGTGCCAGCAGCTCTAGCACCTCCTACGAGCAGTACTTC. It encodes CASSSSTSYEQYF.

This clonotype was detected only a few times. The chain uses TRBV3-1 and TRBJ1-1; D uncertain. The CDR3 length is 13 residues. The V end was cut by 4 bases, the J end by 4 bases, with 10 bases between. Germline V gives CDR1 LGHDT, CDR2 YNNKEL (reference sequence). DNA for the CDR3: TGTGCCAGCAGCCGGAACACGGGCACTGAAGCTTTCTTT. This sequence encodes CASSRNTGTEAFF.

This clonotype was recorded a few times. V gene TRBV7-6 combines with J gene TRBJ2-5; the match to TRBD2 covers 9 bases. The CDR3 has 15 amino acids. Germline assignment: CDR1 SGHVS and CDR2 FNYEAQ. Losses at the gene ends were 5 bases for V and 4 bases for J; bases not matched to a gene: 8. The CDR3 sequence: CASSARVSGRETQYF. CDR3 DNA: TGTGCCAGCAGCGCCCGGGTTAGCGGGAGAGAGACCCAGTACTTC.

This clonotype was counted between two and nine times. The chain has TRBV10-3 and TRBJ2-1; 8 positions agree with TRBD2. V shed 6 bases and J 5 bases; nucleotides not matched to a gene: 6. The germline V gene encodes CDR1 ENHRY and CDR2 SYGVKD. The CDR3 is made up of 14 amino acids. The CDR3, as DNA: TGTGCCATCAGATCCGGGACTAGGGACAATGAGCAGTTCTTC. Amino acids: CAIRSGTRDNEQFF.

As concerns this clonotype: The junction does not match germline at one end; this may be a read error. This chain uses TRBV2 with TRBJ1-2, with 7 bases aligning to TRBD1. The germline V gene encodes CDR1 SNHLY and CDR2 FYNNEI. The CDR3 is 15 amino acids. The CDR3 spells CASNEGGRGPYGYNF. The CDR3 DNA follows: TGTGCCAGCAATGAGGGGGGAAGGGGGCCCTATGGCTACAACTTC. Looking up the rest from reference TRBV2 and TRBJ1-2 gives the full variable domain: EPEVTQTPSHQVTQMGQEVILRCVPISNHLYFYWYRQILGQKVEFLVSFYNNEISEKSEIFDDQFSVERPDGSNFTLKIRSTKLEDSAMYFCASNEGGRGPYGYNFGSGTRLTVV.

The J gene is TRBJ2-1, the V gene TRBV21-1; TRBD2 is taken as the D call from the table, unchecked against the DNA. TRBV21-1 is described as a pseudogene. This CDR3 has 16 amino acids. CDR3 amino acids: CASSKASSGIYNEQFF. In DNA form, the CDR3 reads TGTGCCAGCAGCAAAGCGTCCAGCGGGATCTACAATGAGCAGTTCTTC.

This clonotype has just a few counts. CDR3 residues: CASYKGAHEKLFF. Written as DNA, the CDR3 is TGTGCCAGCTACAAGGGGGCTCATGAAAAACTGTTTTTT. V and J are TRBV2 and TRBJ1-4; TRBD1 matches at 7 bases. V trimming: 8 bases; J trimming: 6 bases; junction bases outside the gene matches: 6. The CDR3 totals 13 residues. Per germline, CDR1 SNHLY and CDR2 FYNNEI.

This clonotype has only a few counts. J is TRBJ1-1 and V is TRBV7-2; 7 nucleotides agree with TRBD1. V shed 4 bases, J shed 0 bases, and the junction held 2 bases outside the gene matches. Per germline, CDR1 SGHTA and CDR2 FQGNSA. The CDR3 extends over 14 amino acids. In nucleotides, the CDR3 is TGTGCCAGCAGCTCGGGACAGTTGAACACTGAAGCTTTCTTT. Translation gives CASSSGQLNTEAFF.

This chain links TRBV12-3 or TRBV12-4 with TRBJ2-7; D is uncertain. V lost 2 bases to trimming and J lost 2 bases, with 10 bases between them. This CDR3 is built from 14 residues. The CDR3 reads CASSLTANTYEQYF. CDR3 coding DNA: TGTGCCAGCAGTTTAACGGCTAACACCTACGAGCAGTACTTC.

The V and J genes are TRBV5-1 and TRBJ1-4, with TRBD1 matching over 9 bases. The CDR3 has 14 residues. Germline trimming cut 2 bases from V and 8 bases from J; bases unmatched to any gene: 4. Germline CDR1 and CDR2: SGHRS and YFSETQ. The CDR3 nucleotides read TGCGCCAGCAGCTTACAGGGGGCGCAGGAAAAACTGTTTTTT. It specifies CASSLQGAQEKLFF.

The rearrangement joins TRBV29-1 to TRBJ1-2; D is unclear. Trimming took 4 bases from V and 8 from J, leaving 11 bases between them. There are 11 residues in the CDR3. CDR1 is SQVTM, CDR2 ANQGSEA, per germline. CDR3 protein: CSVVVAGGYTF. The CDR3 region has the DNA TGCAGCGTTGTGGTAGCGGGCGGCTACACCTTC.

This clonotype appeared a few times. The chain employs TRBV7-6 and TRBJ2-5, with D perhaps being TRBD1 or TRBD2 (5 bases each). Trimming stripped 2 bases from V and 2 bases from J, with 12 bases between. This CDR3 contains 15 residues. The germline gives CDR1 SGHVS, CDR2 FNYEAQ. CDR3 nucleotides: TGTGCCAGCAGCTTATCGGGGCTTAAGCAAGAGACCCAGTACTTC. This gives the protein CASSLSGLKQETQYF.